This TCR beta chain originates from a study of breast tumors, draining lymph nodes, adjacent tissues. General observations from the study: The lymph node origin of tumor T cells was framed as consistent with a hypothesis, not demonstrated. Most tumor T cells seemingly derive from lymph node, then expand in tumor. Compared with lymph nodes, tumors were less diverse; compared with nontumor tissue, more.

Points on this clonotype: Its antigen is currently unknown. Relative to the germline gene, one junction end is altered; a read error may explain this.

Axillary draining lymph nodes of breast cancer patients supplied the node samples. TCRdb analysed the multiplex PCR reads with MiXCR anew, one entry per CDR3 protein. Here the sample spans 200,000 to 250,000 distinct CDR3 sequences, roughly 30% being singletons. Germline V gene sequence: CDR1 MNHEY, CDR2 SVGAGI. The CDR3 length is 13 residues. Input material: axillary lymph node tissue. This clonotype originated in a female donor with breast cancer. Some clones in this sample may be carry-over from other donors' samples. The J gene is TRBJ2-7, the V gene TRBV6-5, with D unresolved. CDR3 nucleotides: TGTGCCAGCAGTCACTCGAAGCTCCACGAGCAGTACTTC. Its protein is CASSHSKLHEQYF.